Listed below are T cell receptor beta chains from one sample, sequenced in a study of T cells in Graves' hyperthyroidism and ophthalmopathy. TCRdb reprocessed the multiplex PCR reads with MiXCR, giving one entry per CDR3 protein. The sample shows 650,000 to 700,000 distinct CDR3 sequences, 15% to 20% of them seen only once. The specimen was blood. These receptors came from a man between 45 and 60 years old with Graves' hyperthyroidism. CDR3s include the opening cysteine and the closing phenylalanine or tryptophan. Fields, in order: V gene, clone size, D gene, CDR3 length, J gene, CDR3 DNA, CDR3 protein. D genes are given only for firm matches. The size field is filled for only some rows; it gives once, few, many or a size class.

v_gene: TRBV4-3
abundance: NA
d_gene: TRBD1
len: 14
j_gene: TRBJ2-7
CDR3nt: TGCGCCAGCAGCCACGGACAGGGTTCCTACGAGCAGTACTTC
CDR3aa: CASSHGQGSYEQYF

v_gene: TRBV11-1
abundance: many
d_gene: NA
len: 15
j_gene: TRBJ2-5
CDR3nt: TGTGCCAGCAGCTTATCATGGACAGATGGGGAGACCCAGTACTTC
CDR3aa: CASSLSWTDGETQYF

v_gene: TRBV7-2
abundance: NA
d_gene: TRBD1
len: 15
j_gene: TRBJ2-7
CDR3nt: TGTGCCAGCAGCTTTAGGACAGGACATCTGAGGGAGCAGTACTTC
CDR3aa: CASSFRTGHLREQYF

v_gene: TRBV20-1
abundance: NA
d_gene: TRBD1
len: 14
j_gene: TRBJ2-7
CDR3nt: TGCAGTGCTAGTCCGACAGGGGGCTCCTACGAGCAGTACTTC
CDR3aa: CSASPTGGSYEQYF

v_gene: TRBV28
abundance: many
d_gene: TRBD1
len: 16
j_gene: TRBJ2-5
CDR3nt: TGTGCCAGCAGCCGACCCGGGACAGGGGGCGGGGAGACCCAGTACTTC
CDR3aa: CASSRPGTGGGETQYF

v_gene: TRBV7-6
abundance: NA
d_gene: NA
len: 13
j_gene: TRBJ2-5
CDR3nt: TGTGCCAGCAGCTTACGGACGGAAGAGACCCGGTACTTC
CDR3aa: CASSLRTEETRYF

v_gene: TRBV29-1
abundance: few
d_gene: TRBD2
len: 14
j_gene: TRBJ2-7
CDR3nt: TGCAGCGTCCAGGGACTAGCGGGAGACTACGAGCAGTACTTC
CDR3aa: CSVQGLAGDYEQYF

v_gene: TRBV18
abundance: NA
d_gene: TRBD2
len: 16
j_gene: TRBJ2-1
CDR3nt: TGTGCCAGTCTCCGGGCCGGGACTAGCGGGAGTCATGAGCAGTTCTTC
CDR3aa: CASLRAGTSGSHEQFF

v_gene: TRBV13
abundance: many
d_gene: TRBD1
len: 15
j_gene: TRBJ1-2
CDR3nt: TGTGCCAGCAGCTTCGAATCCCGACAGGGATATGGCTACACCTTC
CDR3aa: CASSFESRQGYGYTF

v_gene: TRBV6-2/TRBV6-3
abundance: NA
d_gene: NA
len: 17
j_gene: TRBJ1-5
CDR3nt: TGTGCCAGCAGTCCAGACGGTCCAGTCGGTAGCAATCAGCCCCAGCATTTT
CDR3aa: CASSPDGPVGSNQPQHF

v_gene: TRBV12-3/TRBV12-4
abundance: many
d_gene: NA
len: 14
j_gene: TRBJ1-5
CDR3nt: TGTGCCAGCCAACCGGGCCAGCCGGACTCGCCCCAGCATTTT
CDR3aa: CASQPGQPDSPQHF

v_gene: TRBV7-3
abundance: NA
d_gene: TRBD2
len: 17
j_gene: TRBJ2-1
CDR3nt: TGTGCCAGCAGCTATACTAGCGGGAGCTCTCGTGGCAATGAGCAGTTCTTC
CDR3aa: CASSYTSGSSRGNEQFF

v_gene: TRBV7-8
abundance: NA
d_gene: TRBD1
len: 14
j_gene: TRBJ2-7
CDR3nt: TGTGCCAGCAGCTTGCAGACAGGGGCCGGCGAGCAGTACTTC
CDR3aa: CASSLQTGAGEQYF

v_gene: TRBV19
abundance: NA
d_gene: TRBD1
len: 17
j_gene: TRBJ2-7
CDR3nt: TGTGCCAGTAGTTCACGTTCGTGGACAGGGGACGCCAATGAGCAGTACTTC
CDR3aa: CASSSRSWTGDANEQYF

v_gene: TRBV4-3
abundance: few
d_gene: NA
len: 12
j_gene: TRBJ1-2
CDR3nt: TGCGCCAGCAGCAACGGGCACTATGGCTACACCTTC
CDR3aa: CASSNGHYGYTF

v_gene: TRBV7-9
abundance: many
d_gene: NA
len: 16
j_gene: TRBJ2-1
CDR3nt: TGTGCCAGCAGCTTAAGGGGGAGGAAGGCCTACAATGAGCAGTTCTTC
CDR3aa: CASSLRGRKAYNEQFF

v_gene: TRBV7-9
abundance: many
d_gene: NA
len: 16
j_gene: TRBJ2-7
CDR3nt: TGTGCCAGCAGCCCGAAGCACGGGGGGCGGACCTACGAGCAGTACTTC
CDR3aa: CASSPKHGGRTYEQYF

v_gene: TRBV7-9
abundance: many
d_gene: NA
len: 15
j_gene: TRBJ1-6
CDR3nt: TGTGCCAGCACCCCGCGGGGCAATCATAATTCACCCCTCCACTTT
CDR3aa: CASTPRGNHNSPLHF

v_gene: TRBV27
abundance: few
d_gene: TRBD1
len: 16
j_gene: TRBJ1-3
CDR3nt: TGTGCCAGCAGTCCGACAGGGGGGTTAACTGGAAACACCATATATTTT
CDR3aa: CASSPTGGLTGNTIYF

v_gene: TRBV7-4
abundance: NA
d_gene: NA
len: 12
j_gene: TRBJ1-1
CDR3nt: TGTGCCAGCAGCGAGTCTTTGGATGAAGCTTTCTTT
CDR3aa: CASSESLDEAFF

v_gene: TRBV28
abundance: many
d_gene: NA
len: 14
j_gene: TRBJ1-5
CDR3nt: TGTGCCAGCAGCCTCGGACAGAATTATCAGCCCCAGCATTTT
CDR3aa: CASSLGQNYQPQHF

v_gene: TRBV4-3
abundance: NA
d_gene: NA
len: 16
j_gene: TRBJ2-1
CDR3nt: TGCGCCAGCAGCCAAGATACCAGCGGAGCCTACAATGAGCAGTTCTTC
CDR3aa: CASSQDTSGAYNEQFF

v_gene: TRBV12-3/TRBV12-4
abundance: many
d_gene: NA
len: 13
j_gene: TRBJ1-6
CDR3nt: TGTGCCAGCAGTGTGAGTGGGAATTCACCCCTCCACTTT
CDR3aa: CASSVSGNSPLHF

v_gene: TRBV28
abundance: many
d_gene: TRBD2
len: 16
j_gene: TRBJ2-5
CDR3nt: TGTGCCAGCAGTTTAGACGGAGGGACTAGCGGGAGGCCCCAGTACTTC
CDR3aa: CASSLDGGTSGRPQYF

v_gene: TRBV20-1
abundance: many
d_gene: NA
len: 13
j_gene: TRBJ2-7
CDR3nt: TGCAGTGTAAGGACGGGTTTTCCCTACGAGCAGTACTTC
CDR3aa: CSVRTGFPYEQYF

v_gene: TRBV18
abundance: NA
d_gene: TRBD1
len: 15
j_gene: TRBJ1-2
CDR3nt: TGTGCCAGCTCACCAAGCGACAGGGGGGGAGATGGCTACACCTTC
CDR3aa: CASSPSDRGGDGYTF

v_gene: TRBV2
abundance: many
d_gene: NA
len: 13
j_gene: TRBJ2-2
CDR3nt: TGTGCCAGCAGTGAGCAAAAAACCGGGGAGCTGTTTTTT
CDR3aa: CASSEQKTGELFF

v_gene: TRBV6-5
abundance: few
d_gene: NA
len: 13
j_gene: TRBJ2-1
CDR3nt: TGTGCCAGCAGTTACTCGAACGGGATTGAGCAGTTCTTC
CDR3aa: CASSYSNGIEQFF

v_gene: TRBV7-6
abundance: once
d_gene: NA
len: 15
j_gene: TRBJ2-7
CDR3nt: TGTGCCAGCAGCTTAGAGGCTAGCCTCACCTACGAGCAGTACTTC
CDR3aa: CASSLEASLTYEQYF

v_gene: TRBV6-2/TRBV6-3
abundance: few
d_gene: TRBD2
len: 14
j_gene: TRBJ2-7
CDR3nt: TGTGCCAGCAGTTACACGACTAGCGCGTACGAGCAGTACTTC
CDR3aa: CASSYTTSAYEQYF

v_gene: TRBV20-1
abundance: NA
d_gene: NA
len: 13
j_gene: TRBJ2-1
CDR3nt: TGCAGTGCTAGAGATTGGTTTTCTGGGGAGCAGTTCTTC
CDR3aa: CSARDWFSGEQFF

v_gene: TRBV6-2/TRBV6-3
abundance: few
d_gene: NA
len: 12
j_gene: TRBJ2-7
CDR3nt: TGTGCCACCCGGGACATTTCCTACGAGCAGTACTTC
CDR3aa: CATRDISYEQYF

v_gene: TRBV27
abundance: many
d_gene: TRBD2
len: 15
j_gene: TRBJ2-1
CDR3nt: TGTGCCAGCAGCCCCGGGACTAGCGGGAGCGGTGAGCAGTTCTTC
CDR3aa: CASSPGTSGSGEQFF

v_gene: TRBV19
abundance: many
d_gene: NA
len: 16
j_gene: TRBJ1-5
CDR3nt: TGTGCCAGTAGGGAACGGAGGGATCTTAGCAATCAGCCCCAGCATTTT
CDR3aa: CASRERRDLSNQPQHF

v_gene: TRBV27
abundance: few
d_gene: NA
len: 13
j_gene: TRBJ2-2
CDR3nt: TGTGCCAGCCAGCTCAGAAACACCGGGGAGCTGTTTTTT
CDR3aa: CASQLRNTGELFF

v_gene: TRBV6-1
abundance: many
d_gene: NA
len: 14
j_gene: TRBJ2-2
CDR3nt: TGTGCCAGCAATTCGAATGGGGCGACCGGGGAGCTGTTTTTT
CDR3aa: CASNSNGATGELFF

v_gene: TRBV19
abundance: NA
d_gene: NA
len: 16
j_gene: TRBJ2-5
CDR3nt: NA
CDR3aa: CASSAWGRGNQETQCF

v_gene: TRBV12-3/TRBV12-4
abundance: NA
d_gene: NA
len: 14
j_gene: TRBJ1-1
CDR3nt: TGTGCCAGCAGTCCTGACTACATGAACACTGAAGCTTTCTTT
CDR3aa: CASSPDYMNTEAFF

v_gene: TRBV29-1
abundance: many
d_gene: TRBD1
len: 15
j_gene: TRBJ2-6
CDR3nt: TGCAGCGTTGAAGCCGAGGGGGCCGGGGCCAACGTCCTGACTTTC
CDR3aa: CSVEAEGAGANVLTF

v_gene: TRBV2
abundance: many
d_gene: NA
len: 14
j_gene: TRBJ2-3
CDR3nt: TGTGCCAGCAGATGGACCCCGAGCACAGATACGCAGTATTTT
CDR3aa: CASRWTPSTDTQYF

v_gene: TRBV10-3
abundance: many
d_gene: TRBD1
len: 15
j_gene: TRBJ2-7
CDR3nt: TGTGCCATCAGTGAGGGACACACAGGGGTTTACGAGCAGTACTTC
CDR3aa: CAISEGHTGVYEQYF

v_gene: TRBV28
abundance: NA
d_gene: NA
len: 14
j_gene: TRBJ1-4
CDR3nt: TGTGCCAGCAGTTTCCCCGGAACCAGTGAAAAACTGTTTTTT
CDR3aa: CASSFPGTSEKLFF

v_gene: TRBV28
abundance: many
d_gene: NA
len: 13
j_gene: TRBJ1-1
CDR3nt: TGTGCCAGCAGTTTCCCGATGAACACTGAAGCTTTCTTT
CDR3aa: CASSFPMNTEAFF

v_gene: TRBV12-3/TRBV12-4
abundance: many
d_gene: NA
len: 13
j_gene: TRBJ2-3
CDR3nt: TGTGCCATCAGGTCCCGGGGTGCAGATACGCAGTATTTT
CDR3aa: CAIRSRGADTQYF

v_gene: TRBV28
abundance: many
d_gene: NA
len: 13
j_gene: TRBJ1-4
CDR3nt: TGTGCCAGCAGACCCTCTCTAGATGAAAAACTGTTTTTT
CDR3aa: CASRPSLDEKLFF